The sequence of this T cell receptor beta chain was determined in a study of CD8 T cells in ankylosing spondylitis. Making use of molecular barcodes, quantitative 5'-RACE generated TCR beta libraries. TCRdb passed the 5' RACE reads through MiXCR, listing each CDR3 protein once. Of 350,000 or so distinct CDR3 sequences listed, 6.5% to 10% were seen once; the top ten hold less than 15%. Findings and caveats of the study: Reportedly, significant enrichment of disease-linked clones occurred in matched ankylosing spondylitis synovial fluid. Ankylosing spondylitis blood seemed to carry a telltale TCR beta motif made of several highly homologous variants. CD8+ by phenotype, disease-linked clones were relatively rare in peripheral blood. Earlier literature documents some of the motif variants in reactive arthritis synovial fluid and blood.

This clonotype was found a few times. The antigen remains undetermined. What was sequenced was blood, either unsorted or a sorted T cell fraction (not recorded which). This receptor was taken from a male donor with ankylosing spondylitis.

Written as DNA, the CDR3 is TGTGCCAGCACCCCTACCGGGGGAGCCTACGAGCAGTACTTC. Translation: CASTPTGGAYEQYF. The genes are TRBV12-3 or TRBV12-4 and TRBJ2-7; tentative D call: TRBD2 (6 bases). The CDR3 spans 14 residues. Trimming shortened V by 7 bases and J by 2 bases, and 15 bases separated the two germline ends.